This TCR beta chain was recovered during a study of blood T cell repertoires in COVID-19. Overall study: There were acute and convalescent COVID-19 samples, and they came from the United States, Italy and Spain. T cells, B-cell-depleted T cells, or PBMCs supplied cDNA or gDNA.

The V gene end was trimmed by 5 bases and the J gene end by 1 base; junction bases not matched to a gene: 3. The CDR3 has 14 residues. The germline gives CDR1 SGHTA, CDR2 FQGTGA. In the authors' workflow: Estimates of nucleated cell counts were drawn from the amplification of reference gene primers. The table came from immunoSEQ multiplex PCR; TCRdb's copy has only in-frame clones and leaves some out. The V and J calls and clone size come from that table; D and trimming were worked out from the DNA. The table records 110,000 to 150,000 clones, over 75% of them present only once. Material for sequencing was peripheral blood. The chain uses TRBV7-3 and TRBJ1-1, with 8 positions matching TRBD1. This receptor was obtained from a human donor in a cohort sampled during active COVID-19. CDR3 loop: CASSPTGGNTEAFF. DNA of the CDR3: TGTGCCAGCAGCCCAACAGGGGGGAACACTGAAGCTTTCTTT.